This T cell receptor beta chain was profiled in a study of T cell responses to AZD1222 COVID-19 vaccine. The CDR3 has 13 residues. V was cut by 6 bases and J by 0 bases, with 9 bases left in between. From germline, CDR1 is SNHLY and CDR2 FYNNEI. Data came from immunoSEQ multiplex PCR; TCRdb stores just in-frame clones and leaves some out. The table has approximately 100,000 clones, about nine tenths seen once. In this sample, this clone turned up once. The clonotype was recovered from an adult in good health. The sequenced sample was peripheral blood, obtained on day 0 of AZD1222 vaccination. The rearrangement links TRBV2 to TRBJ2-7; tentative D call: TRBD1 (5 bases). In nucleotides, the CDR3 is TGTGCCAGCAGCGACGACAGCTCCTACGAGCAGTACTTC. It translates to CASSDDSSYEQYF. The whole variable domain, remainder taken from reference TRBV2 and TRBJ2-7, is EPEVTQTPSHQVTQMGQEVILRCVPISNHLYFYWYRQILGQKVEFLVSFYNNEISEKSEIFDDQFSVERPDGSNFTLKIRSTKLEDSAMYFCASSDDSSYEQYFGPGTRLTVT.